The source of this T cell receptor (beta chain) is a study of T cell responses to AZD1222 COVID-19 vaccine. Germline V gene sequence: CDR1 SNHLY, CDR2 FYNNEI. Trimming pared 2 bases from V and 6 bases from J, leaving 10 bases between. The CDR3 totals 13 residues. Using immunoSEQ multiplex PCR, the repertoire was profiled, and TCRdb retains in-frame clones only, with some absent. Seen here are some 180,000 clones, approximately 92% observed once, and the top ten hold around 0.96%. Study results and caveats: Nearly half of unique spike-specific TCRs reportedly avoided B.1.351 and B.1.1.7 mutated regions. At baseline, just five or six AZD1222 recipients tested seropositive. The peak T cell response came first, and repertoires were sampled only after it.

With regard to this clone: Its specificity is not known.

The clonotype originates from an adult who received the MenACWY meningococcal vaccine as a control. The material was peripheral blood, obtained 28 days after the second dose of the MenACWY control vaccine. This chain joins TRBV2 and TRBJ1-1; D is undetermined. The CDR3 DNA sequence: TGTGCCAGCAGTGAAAGGGAGTTAGCTGAAGCTTTCTTT. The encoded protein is CASSERELAEAFF.